This T cell receptor (beta chain) emerged from a study of patients and donors after allogeneic stem cell transplantation (dated by TCRdb to the early 2020s). Library generation was performed with RT-PCR. These reads were obtained on a NextSeq 550. Using fastp at Q25 and MiXCR, TCRdb reprocessed the public reads and kept productive beta chains. Entries that share a CDR3 protein sequence are merged under the most common genes and DNA. This sample has approximately 150,000 distinct CDR3 sequences in its table, and approximately 30% of those were observed once. The top ten clones comprise 3.2% of the sample. A word on this clonotype: What this receptor recognizes is not known. Base-call qualities are not available, and no considerably larger clone is one nucleotide away.

Sequences LGHNA (CDR1) and YNFKEQ (CDR2) are obtained from the germline V gene. Spanning cysteine to phenylalanine, the CDR3 consists of 14 amino acids. Only the CDR3 region is kept as DNA, spanning 42 bases read in frame from base 1. V loses 1 base at its end and J loses 5 bases; junction bases beyond the gene matches: 3. Material: blood, either unsorted or a sorted T cell fraction (not recorded which). The chain is encoded by TRBV4-2 joined to TRBJ2-5, and TRBD1 aligns with 8 junction nucleotides. This clonotype was sampled from a human donor who was either an allogeneic HSCT recipient or a stem cell or donor lymphocyte infusion donor (not recorded which). It is not recorded whose cells these are; they may come from a transplant donor. This receptor has the CDR3 CASSQGQGPETQYF. The bases are TGTGCCAGCAGCCAAGGACAGGGGCCGGAGACCCAGTACTTC.